This entry concerns a single TCR beta chain. The data stem from a study of blood T cell repertoires in COVID-19. Under the authors' procedure: Amplification from reference gene primers served as the basis for estimated nucleated cell counts. The data were produced by immunoSEQ multiplex PCR, yet TCRdb's version contains in-frame clones alone and is incomplete. The V and J calls and clone size come from that table; D and trimming were worked out from the DNA. Here the sample spans roughly 70,000 clones, over 65% being singletons. Germline V gives CDR1 MNHEY, CDR2 SMNVEV (reference sequence). V was pared by 7 bases and J by 0 bases, with 12 bases of the junction left unmatched. This CDR3 has 18 amino acids.

Sample: peripheral blood. This TCR came from a woman in her sixties or seventies with acute or convalescent COVID-19. The J gene is TRBJ1-6, the V gene TRBV27; the match to TRBD1 covers 7 bases. CDR3 region: CASKGTAYPSSYNSPLHF. The CDR3 region has the DNA TGTGCCAGCAAAGGGACAGCTTACCCGAGCTCCTATAATTCACCCCTCCACTTT.